Following are 6 T cell receptor beta chains from one sample sequenced in a study of cytotoxic CD8 clonotypes in ibrutinib-treated CLL. Assay: immunoSEQ multiplex PCR; the TCRdb copy retains only in-frame clones and omits some. The data contain approximately 120,000 clones, around 80% of them singletons. The source material was PBMCs, sampled after 24 months of ibrutinib treatment. The receptor source for this set is a human donor with chronic lymphocytic leukemia.

V and J are TRBV28 and TRBJ1-2, with D perhaps TRBD1 (5 bases). V lost 0 bases to trimming and J lost 2 bases, with 16 bases between them. This CDR3 contains 17 residues. Germline CDR1 reads MDHEN; CDR2 reads SYDVKM. The CDR3 spells CASSLWGTPYSNYGYTF. The CDR3 DNA is TGTGCCAGCAGTTTATGGGGGACTCCTTACTCAAACTATGGCTACACCTTC.

J is TRBJ2-2 and V is TRBV29-1; 8 bases agree with TRBD1. This CDR3 spans 13 amino acids. The V segment lost 5 bases and the J segment 4 bases; nucleotides outside the gene matches: 3. Per germline, CDR1 SQVTM and CDR2 ANQGSEA. CDR3 nucleotide sequence: TGCAGCGTTCGACAGGGGAGCACCGGGGAGCTGTTTTTT. It translates to CSVRQGSTGELFF.

This chain links TRBV6-5 with TRBJ1-6; TRBD1 might be the D (6 bases). Germline CDR1 reads MNHEY; CDR2 reads SVGAGI. The germline V and J ends were trimmed by 0 bases and 5 bases, with 11 bases remaining between them. CDR3 length equals 16 residues. The CDR3 DNA reads TGTGCCAGCAGTTACTCAGGGGGGACTCATAATTCACCCCTCCACTTT. The encoded protein is CASSYSGGTHNSPLHF.

This rearrangement joins TRBV4-3 to TRBJ2-3; no definite D call. The CDR3 covers 13 residues. Trimming pared 0 bases from V and 4 bases from J, leaving 5 bases between. In germline, CDR1 is LGHNA, CDR2 YSLEER. CDR3 bases: TGCGCCAGCAGCCAAGAACTCGCAGATACGCAGTATTTT. Its protein is CASSQELADTQYF.

V usage is TRBV14 and J usage is TRBJ2-5; TRBD1 matches 9 bases. This CDR3 comprises 14 residues. CDR1 SGHDN and CDR2 FVKESK come from the germline V gene. The ends lost 4 bases at V and 4 bases at J; junction bases unmatched: 4. Written as DNA, the CDR3 is TGTGCCAGCAGCCCCACGGACAGGGGAGAGACCCAGTACTTC. It codes for CASSPTDRGETQYF.

The J gene is TRBJ1-4, the V gene TRBV4-1; 8 positions agree with TRBD1. Germline-derived CDR1 and CDR2 are MGHRA and YSYEKL. This CDR3 is 14 amino acids long. V was pared by 5 bases and J by 8 bases, with 7 bases of the junction left unmatched. CDR3 sequence reads: CASSYRGMGEKLFF. DNA of the CDR3: TGCGCCAGCAGCTACAGGGGGATGGGGGAAAAACTGTTTTTT.